These T cell receptor beta chains were read from a single sample in a study of blood T cell repertoires in COVID-19. Repertoires were generated with immunoSEQ multiplex PCR, while TCRdb's copy carries only in-frame clones and drops some. The sample has about 410,000 clones; around 89% are singletons. The sample consisted of peripheral blood. These receptors were obtained from a woman in her forties with COVID-19, enrolled during active disease. Both conserved end residues are trimmed from each CDR3. Fields, in order: J gene, V gene, clone size, CDR3 protein. Where a row states a size, it is once, few, many or the class of an expanded clone; other rows omit it.

TRBJ2-3,TRBV6-6,NA,ASSYSITQGADTQY
TRBJ1-4,TRBV7-3,NA,ASSPTGSNEKLF
TRBJ1-1,TRBV28,NA,ASTLRRLNTEAF
TRBJ2-7,TRBV15,once,ATSKQRGPGEQY
TRBJ1-2,TRBV27,NA,ASSSGREADYGYT
TRBJ1-6,TRBV6-5,NA,ATRTGDNSPLH
TRBJ1-2,TRBV20-1,NA,SAPGGGYT
TRBJ1-2,TRBV5-6,once,ASSLITGDYGYT
TRBJ2-7,TRBV3-1/TRBV3-2,NA,ASSQDGRSGGGLGEQY
TRBJ1-1,TRBV27,NA,ASSLLGRSTEAF
TRBJ1-2,TRBV7-2,NA,ASSWEGSYGYT
TRBJ2-3,TRBV18,NA,ASSPAAGLPDTQY
TRBJ1-5,TRBV27,NA,ASSPGGQGNQPQH
TRBJ1-4,TRBV20-1,NA,SASSSRENEKLF
TRBJ1-1,TRBV4-1,NA,ASSRLDREGTEAF
TRBJ2-2,TRBV4-2,NA,ASSPRTSGGAVIIGELF
TRBJ2-7,TRBV12-5,once,ASGLPVQGTYEQY
TRBJ1-3,TRBV27,NA,ASSSLTGGRNTIY
TRBJ1-2,TRBV28,few,ATQSGGAGGYT
TRBJ1-2,TRBV19,once,ASTLYSGDPYGYT
TRBJ1-6,TRBV3-1/TRBV3-2,NA,ASSPDRGNSPLH
TRBJ1-1,TRBV3-1/TRBV3-2,NA,ASSPYRGGGITEAF
TRBJ2-7,TRBV28,NA,ASQGLPREQY
TRBJ2-1,TRBV5-1,NA,ASSFGTAFGDEQF
TRBJ1-2,TRBV3-1/TRBV3-2,NA,ASSQDDLRVNYGYT
TRBJ1-2,TRBV28,NA,ASRPGQETGGYT
TRBJ2-5,TRBV5-4,NA,ASSLSTGVQETQY
TRBJ2-5,TRBV7-6,NA,ASSLETPLLIQETQY
TRBJ1-5,TRBV19,NA,ASSRRDSQDQPQH
TRBJ1-6,TRBV7-2,NA,ASSLASYNSPLH
TRBJ1-6,TRBV4-3,NA,ASSPEPPGQGRGSPLH
TRBJ2-2,TRBV11-3,NA,ASSFLAGGNTGELF
TRBJ2-7,TRBV2,NA,ASSLKREGTYEQY
TRBJ1-5,TRBV24-1,NA,ATSDGTGVQPQH
TRBJ2-1,TRBV6-2/TRBV6-3,NA,ASSYFGGPYNEQF
TRBJ1-2,TRBV7-9,NA,ASSLEGGTDRGYT
TRBJ1-1,TRBV5-8,NA,ASSLSPPQGATF
TRBJ1-1,TRBV29-1,NA,SGRGNTEAF
TRBJ1-6,TRBV4-2,NA,ASSQGIRDRGGSPLH
TRBJ1-2,TRBV2,NA,ASSASSRGPYGYT